This record covers a single T cell receptor (beta chain). The target antigen is unknown. The CDR3 is 12 residues long. Germline V gives CDR1 SNHLY, CDR2 FYNNEI. V was shortened by 6 bases and J by 1 base, with 6 bases between the two germline ends. The data belong to a study of vaccination effects on CD4 cells after COVID-19. Study in general: They grew a few million PBMC in each well, adding 8.5 to 10 IU/ml IL-2 and 10 ug/ml peptides.

Here immunoSEQ multiplex PCR was the method, and the copy in TCRdb shows in-frame clones only, minus some. The sample gives roughly 56,000 clones, approximately 80% of which show up once; 2.5% to 3.5% is in the top ten. Culture lasted about 11 days before CD4+ T cell isolation. Each culture had half its medium swapped for IL-2 medium on days 3 and 7. The chain uses TRBV2 and TRBJ1-1; weak D call: TRBD1 (6 bases). The sample here was CD4+ T cells from PBMCs cultured without peptide, taken before COVID-19 vaccination. The TCR was taken from a human donor who received a COVID-19 vaccine. The CDR3 DNA sequence: TGTGCCAGCAGACAGGGGAACACTGAAGCTTTCTTT. Translated, it gives CASRQGNTEAFF.